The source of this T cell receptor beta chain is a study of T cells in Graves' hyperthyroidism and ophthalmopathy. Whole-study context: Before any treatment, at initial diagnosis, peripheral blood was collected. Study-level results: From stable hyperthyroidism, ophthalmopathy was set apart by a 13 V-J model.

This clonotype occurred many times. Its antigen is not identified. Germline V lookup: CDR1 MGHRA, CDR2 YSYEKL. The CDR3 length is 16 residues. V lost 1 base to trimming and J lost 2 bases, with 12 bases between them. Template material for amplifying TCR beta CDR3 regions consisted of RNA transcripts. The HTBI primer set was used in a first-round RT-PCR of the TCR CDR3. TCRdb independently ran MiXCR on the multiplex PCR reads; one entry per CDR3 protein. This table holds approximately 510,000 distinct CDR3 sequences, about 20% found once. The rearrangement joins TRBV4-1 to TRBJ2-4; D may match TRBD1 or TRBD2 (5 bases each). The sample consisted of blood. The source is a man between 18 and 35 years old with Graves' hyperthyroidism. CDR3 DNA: TGCGCCAGCAGCCAAGGGGGAAGGGGACCCAAAAACATTCAGTACTTC. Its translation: CASSQGGRGPKNIQYF.